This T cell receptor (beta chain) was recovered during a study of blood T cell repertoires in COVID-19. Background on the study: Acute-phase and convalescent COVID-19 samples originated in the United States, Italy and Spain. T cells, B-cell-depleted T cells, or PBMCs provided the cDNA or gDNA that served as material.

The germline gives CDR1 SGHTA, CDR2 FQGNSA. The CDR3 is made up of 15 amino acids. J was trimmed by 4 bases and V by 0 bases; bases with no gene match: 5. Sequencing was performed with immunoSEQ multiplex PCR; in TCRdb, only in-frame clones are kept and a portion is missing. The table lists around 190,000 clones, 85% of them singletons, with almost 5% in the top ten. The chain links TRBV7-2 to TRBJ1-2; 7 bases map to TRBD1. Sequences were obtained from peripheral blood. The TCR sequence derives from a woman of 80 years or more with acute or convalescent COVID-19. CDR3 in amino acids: CASSLAPGGIYGYTF. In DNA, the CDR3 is TGTGCCAGCAGCTTAGCTCCAGGGGGTATCTATGGCTACACCTTC.